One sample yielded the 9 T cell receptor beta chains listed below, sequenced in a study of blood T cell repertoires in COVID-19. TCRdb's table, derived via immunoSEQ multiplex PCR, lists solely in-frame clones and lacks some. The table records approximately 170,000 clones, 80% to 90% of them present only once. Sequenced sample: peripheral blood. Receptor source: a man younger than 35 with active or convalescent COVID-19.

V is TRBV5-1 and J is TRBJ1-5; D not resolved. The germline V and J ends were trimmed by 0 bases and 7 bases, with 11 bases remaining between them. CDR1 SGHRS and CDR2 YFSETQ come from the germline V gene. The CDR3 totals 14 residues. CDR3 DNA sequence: TGCGCCAGCAGCTTGGCCGGGTTAAACCAGCCCCAGCATTTT. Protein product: CASSLAGLNQPQHF.

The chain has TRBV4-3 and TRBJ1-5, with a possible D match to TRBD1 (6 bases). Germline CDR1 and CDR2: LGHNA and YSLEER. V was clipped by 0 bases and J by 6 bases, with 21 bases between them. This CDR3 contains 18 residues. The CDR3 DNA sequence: TGCGCCAGCAGCCAAGAATATAGCCTACTACTGGACAGTCAGCCCCAGCATTTT. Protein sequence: CASSQEYSLLLDSQPQHF.

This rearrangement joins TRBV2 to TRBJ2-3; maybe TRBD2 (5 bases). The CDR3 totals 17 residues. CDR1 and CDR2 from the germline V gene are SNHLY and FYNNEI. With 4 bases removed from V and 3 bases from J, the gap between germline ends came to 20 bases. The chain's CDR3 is CASSVIVGGRGTDTQYF. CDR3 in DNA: TGTGCCAGCAGTGTTATAGTAGGTGGCCGAGGGACAGATACGCAGTATTTT.

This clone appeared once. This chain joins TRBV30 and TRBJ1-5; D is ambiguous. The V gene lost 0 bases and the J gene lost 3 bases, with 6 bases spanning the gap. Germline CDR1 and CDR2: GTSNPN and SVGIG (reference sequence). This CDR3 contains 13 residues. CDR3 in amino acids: CAWSVANNQPQHF. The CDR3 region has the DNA TGTGCCTGGAGTGTGGCAAACAATCAGCCCCAGCATTTT.

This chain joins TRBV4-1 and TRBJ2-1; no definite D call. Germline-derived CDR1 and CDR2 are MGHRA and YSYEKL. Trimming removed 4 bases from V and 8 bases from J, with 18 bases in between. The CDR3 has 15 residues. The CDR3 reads CASSPSPTPTYEQFF. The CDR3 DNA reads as TGCGCCAGCAGCCCCTCCCCGACACCCACGTATGAGCAGTTCTTC.

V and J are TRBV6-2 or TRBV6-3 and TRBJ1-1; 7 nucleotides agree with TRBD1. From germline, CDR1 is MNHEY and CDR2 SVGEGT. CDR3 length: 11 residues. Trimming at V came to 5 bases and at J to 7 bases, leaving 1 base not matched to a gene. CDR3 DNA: TGTGCCAGCAGTCAGGGGGTTGAAGCTTTCTTT. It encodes CASSQGVEAFF.

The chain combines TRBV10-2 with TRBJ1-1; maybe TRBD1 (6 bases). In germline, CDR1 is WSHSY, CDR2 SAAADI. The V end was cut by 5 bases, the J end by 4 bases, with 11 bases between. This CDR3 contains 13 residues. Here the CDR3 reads CASSFTGSTEAFF. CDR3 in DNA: TGCGCCAGCAGTTTCACAGGGAGCACTGAAGCTTTCTTT.

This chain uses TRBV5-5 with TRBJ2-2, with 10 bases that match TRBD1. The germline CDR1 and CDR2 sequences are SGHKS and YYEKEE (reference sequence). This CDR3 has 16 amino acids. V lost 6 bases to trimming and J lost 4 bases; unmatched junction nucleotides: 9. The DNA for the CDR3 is TGTGCCAGCACTATGAGGGGGACAGGGGCCACCGGGGAGCTGTTTTTT. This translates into CASTMRGTGATGELFF.

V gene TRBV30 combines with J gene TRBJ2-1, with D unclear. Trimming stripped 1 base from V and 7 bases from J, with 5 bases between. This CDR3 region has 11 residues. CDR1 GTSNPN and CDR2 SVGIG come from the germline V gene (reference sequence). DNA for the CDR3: TGTGCCTGGAGTGCTGTTAATGAGCAGTTCTTC. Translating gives CAWSAVNEQFF.